Sequencing of this T cell receptor (beta chain) was carried out in a study of T cells in narcolepsy. The repertoire was sequenced with immunoSEQ multiplex PCR; TCRdb's copy has only in-frame clones and lacks some. The repertoire holds about 33,000 clones, less than 85% seen once, with roughly 1.3% in the top ten. Germline V lookup: CDR1 SGDLS, CDR2 YYNGEE. Trimming took 0 bases from V and 2 from J; bases not matched to a gene: 5. The CDR3 consists of 15 residues. J is TRBJ2-7 and V is TRBV9; 7 positions match TRBD1. Sequencing was performed on CD45RA- memory CD4+ T cells from PBMCs. The sequence was collected from a human donor with narcolepsy. CDR3 protein: CASSVGGGAPYEQYF. The CDR3 coding sequence is TGTGCCAGCAGCGTAGGAGGGGGCGCCCCCTACGAGCAGTACTTC.